This is a list of T cell receptor beta chains from one sample in a study of regulatory T cells in long-lasting Graves disease. TCRdb re-analysed the multiplex PCR reads in MiXCR, keeping a single row per CDR3 protein. The sample comprises hundreds of thousands of distinct CDR3 sequences, 20% to 25% of which are singletons, and 7% to 9% rests with the top ten. The sequences come from peripheral blood mononuclear cells (PBMCs), collected when the disease was refractory, from a patient treated with antithyroid drugs. These receptors all stem from a female donor with Graves disease. Both conserved end residues are part of each CDR3. D genes are given only for firm matches. The size field is filled for only some rows; it gives once, few, many or a size class.

v_call,d_call,j_call,clone_size,cdr3_aa,cdr3_nt
TRBV18,-,TRBJ1-5,-,CASSPPPGDNQPQHF,TGTGCCAGCTCACCACCTCCAGGGGACAATCAGCCCCAGCATTTT
TRBV20-1,-,TRBJ1-6,-,CSASPESSYNSPLHF,TGCAGTGCTAGTCCTGAGAGCTCCTATAATTCACCCCTCCACTTT
TRBV27,-,TRBJ1-3,few,CASSSLEGKGNTIYF,TGTGCCAGCAGCTCTTTGGAGGGAAAGGGAAACACCATATATTTT
TRBV28,-,TRBJ1-5,many,CASSLMFSNQPQHF,TGTGCCAGCAGTTTAATGTTTAGCAATCAGCCCCAGCATTTT
TRBV28,-,TRBJ1-3,many,CASRRGSSGNTIYF,TGTGCCAGCAGGCGGGGGTCTTCTGGAAACACCATATATTTT
TRBV7-9,TRBD1,TRBJ2-2,few,CASIPTGAGELFF,TGTGCCAGCATACCGACAGGGGCCGGGGAGCTGTTTTTT
TRBV7-3,TRBD1,TRBJ2-5,many,CASSIAGGRGETQYF,TGTGCCAGCAGCATTGCAGGGGGCAGGGGAGAGACCCAGTACTTC
TRBV11-3,TRBD1,TRBJ1-1,few,CASSLGDRGIDTEAFF,TGTGCCAGCAGCTTGGGCGACAGGGGTATTGACACTGAAGCTTTCTTT
TRBV5-1,-,TRBJ2-3,-,CASSTNSIWGADTQYF,TGCGCCAGCAGCACTAATTCAATTTGGGGGGCAGATACGCAGTATTTT
TRBV27,TRBD1,TRBJ1-5,many,CASSSSGTGDQPQHF,TGTGCCAGCAGTTCGTCCGGGACAGGGGATCAGCCCCAGCATTTT
TRBV6-5,-,TRBJ1-6,many,CASSYEGRGSYNSPLHF,TGTGCCAGCAGTTACGAAGGCAGGGGATCCTATAATTCACCCCTCCACTTT
TRBV2,-,TRBJ2-5,few,CASSDEKETQYF,TGTGCCAGCAGTGATGAGAAAGAGACCCAGTACTTC
TRBV5-4,-,TRBJ2-7,many,CASSLGSGYEQYF,TGTGCCAGCAGCTTAGGGTCCGGGTACGAGCAGTACTTC
TRBV10-2,-,TRBJ2-5,many,CASSESLDGTWTQYF,TGCGCCAGCAGTGAGTCACTAGACGGTACATGGACCCAGTACTTC
TRBV2,-,TRBJ2-5,many,CASSGGTLLEETQYF,TGTGCCAGCAGTGGGGGGACCCTCCTTGAAGAGACCCAGTACTTC
TRBV7-6,-,TRBJ2-7,-,CASSLGWRLSEGGEQYF,TGTGCCAGCAGCTTAGGTTGGAGACTGAGCGAGGGCGGAGAGCAGTACTTC
TRBV19,TRBD2,TRBJ2-7,-,CASSGITSGSSYEQYF,TGTGCCAGTAGTGGGATAACTAGCGGGAGCTCCTACGAGCAGTACTTC
TRBV12-3/TRBV12-4,-,TRBJ1-3,few,CASRRPGGGHSGNTIYF,TGTGCCAGCAGACGACCCGGAGGCGGGCACTCTGGAAACACCATATATTTT
TRBV2,-,TRBJ1-1,many,CASTWTENTEAFF,TGTGCCAGCACTTGGACGGAGAACACTGAAGCTTTCTTT
TRBV12-3/TRBV12-4,-,TRBJ1-1,-,CASSLLGGDTVAFF,TGTGCCAGCAGTTTATTGGGGGGAGACACTGTAGCTTTCTTT
TRBV2,-,TRBJ2-5,-,CASSLIQEETQYF,TGTGCCAGCAGCTTAATCCAGGAGGAGACCCAGTACTTC
TRBV20-1,TRBD2,TRBJ2-1,-,CSAYPRGLAGVEQFF,TGCAGTGCCTACCCAAGGGGACTAGCGGGAGTCGAGCAGTTCTTC
TRBV6-1,-,TRBJ2-6,few,CASSDSWSSGANVLTF,TGTGCCAGCAGTGACTCCTGGAGCTCTGGGGCCAACGTCCTGACTTTC
TRBV12-3/TRBV12-4,TRBD1,TRBJ2-5,-,CASSPGQGAIETQYF,TGCGCCAGCAGCCCCGGACAGGGGGCTATAGAGACCCAGTACTTC
TRBV27,-,TRBJ2-5,-,CASSLSSQGGETQYF,TGTGCCAGCAGTTTATCGTCCCAGGGCGGGGAGACCCAGTACTTC
TRBV28,-,TRBJ2-3,-,CASSHSGSTDTQYF,TGTGCCAGCAGCCACAGCGGGAGCACAGATACGCAGTATTTT
TRBV7-9,TRBD1,TRBJ1-2,-,CASSADRGRWGYTF,TGTGCCAGCAGCGCTGACAGGGGAAGGTGGGGCTACACCTTC
TRBV15,TRBD1,TRBJ1-5,few,CATSRGQGGDSNQPQHF,TGTGCCACCAGCAGAGGACAGGGGGGCGATAGCAATCAGCCCCAGCATTTT
TRBV7-2,-,TRBJ1-4,many,CASSPTDEKLFF,TGTGCCAGCAGCCCAACCGATGAAAAACTGTTTTTT
TRBV30,-,TRBJ2-5,-,CAWNGGAETQYF,TGTGCCTGGAATGGGGGGGCTGAGACCCAGTACTTC
TRBV11-2,TRBD2,TRBJ2-5,many,CASSRTSGGGETQYF,TGTGCCAGCAGCCGAACTAGCGGGGGGGGAGAGACCCAGTACTTC
TRBV19,TRBD1,TRBJ1-5,-,CASSKGQGLANPQPQHF,TGTGCCAGTAGTAAGGGACAGGGCCTCGCTAACCCTCAGCCCCAGCATTTT